The clone carrying this TCR beta chain was counted a few times. Each CDR3 protein gets one entry after TCRdb re-called the 5' RACE reads with MiXCR. The table lists about 350,000 distinct CDR3 sequences, under 14% of them singletons. This entry belongs to a study of T cells after yellow fever vaccination. Germline V lookup: CDR1 SQVTM, CDR2 ANQGSEA. This CDR3 contains 13 residues. The V and J ends lost 7 bases and 4 bases respectively, with 15 bases between them. The sequences come from PBMCs, collected on the day of the first yellow fever vaccination. The sequence was collected from a man between 18 and 29 years old who received the YFV17D yellow fever vaccine. The V and J genes are TRBV29-1 and TRBJ2-3, with D perhaps TRBD1 (6 bases). In nucleotides, the CDR3 is TGCAGCGCCGCAGGGGTTTATGCAGATACGCAGTATTTT. Its protein is CSAAGVYADTQYF.